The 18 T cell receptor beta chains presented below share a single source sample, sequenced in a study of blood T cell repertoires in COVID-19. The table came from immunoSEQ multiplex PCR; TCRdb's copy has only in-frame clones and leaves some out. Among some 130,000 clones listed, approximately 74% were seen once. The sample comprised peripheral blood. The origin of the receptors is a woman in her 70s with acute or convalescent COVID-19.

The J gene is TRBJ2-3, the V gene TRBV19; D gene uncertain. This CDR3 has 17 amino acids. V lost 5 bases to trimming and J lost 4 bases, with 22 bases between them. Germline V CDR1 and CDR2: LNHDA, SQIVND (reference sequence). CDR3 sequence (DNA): TGTGCCAGTAGTCCTTCTCTCTACCAATGGCGGTCAGATACGCAGTATTTT. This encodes CASSPSLYQWRSDTQYF.

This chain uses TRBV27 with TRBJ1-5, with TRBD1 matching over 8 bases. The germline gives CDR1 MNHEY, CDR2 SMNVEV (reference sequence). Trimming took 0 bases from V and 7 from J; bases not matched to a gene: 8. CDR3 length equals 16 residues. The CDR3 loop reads CASSLSGQGARQPQHF. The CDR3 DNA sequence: TGTGCCAGCAGTTTATCCGGGCAGGGGGCTCGACAGCCCCAGCATTTT.

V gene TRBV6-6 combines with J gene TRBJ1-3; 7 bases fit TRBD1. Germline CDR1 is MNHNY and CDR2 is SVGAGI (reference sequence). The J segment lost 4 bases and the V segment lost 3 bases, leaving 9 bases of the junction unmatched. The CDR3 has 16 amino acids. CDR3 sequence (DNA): TGTGCCAGCAGTTATCTTGAGACAGGGATGGGAAACACCATATATTTT. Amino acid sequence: CASSYLETGMGNTIYF.

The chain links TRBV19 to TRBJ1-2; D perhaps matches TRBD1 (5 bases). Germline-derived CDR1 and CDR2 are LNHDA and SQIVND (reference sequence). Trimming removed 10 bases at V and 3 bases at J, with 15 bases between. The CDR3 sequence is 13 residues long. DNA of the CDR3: TGTGCCATTGGGGTGGGGCACTACTATGGCTACACCTTC. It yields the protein CAIGVGHYYGYTF.

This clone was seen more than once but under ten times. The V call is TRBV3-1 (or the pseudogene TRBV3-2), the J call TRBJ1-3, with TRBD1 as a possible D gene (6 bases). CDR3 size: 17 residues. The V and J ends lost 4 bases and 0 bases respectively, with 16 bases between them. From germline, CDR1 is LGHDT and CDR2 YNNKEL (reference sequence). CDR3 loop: CASSLNDRRLSGNTIYF. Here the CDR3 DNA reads TGTGCCAGCAGCCTAAATGACAGGCGCCTCTCTGGAAACACCATATATTTT.

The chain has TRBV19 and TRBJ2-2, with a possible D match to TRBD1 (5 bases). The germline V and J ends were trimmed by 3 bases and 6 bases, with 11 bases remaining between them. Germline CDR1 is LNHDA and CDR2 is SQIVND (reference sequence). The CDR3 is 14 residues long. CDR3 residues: CASSIVPGPGELFF. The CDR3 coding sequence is TGTGCCAGTAGTATTGTTCCAGGGCCCGGGGAGCTGTTTTTT.

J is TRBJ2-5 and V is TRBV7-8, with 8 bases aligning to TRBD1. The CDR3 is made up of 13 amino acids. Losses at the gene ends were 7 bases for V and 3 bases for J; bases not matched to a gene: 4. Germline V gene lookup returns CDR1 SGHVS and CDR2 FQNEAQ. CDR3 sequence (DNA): TGTGCCAGCACGACAGGGGCAGAAGAGACCCAGTACTTC. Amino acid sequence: CASTTGAEETQYF.

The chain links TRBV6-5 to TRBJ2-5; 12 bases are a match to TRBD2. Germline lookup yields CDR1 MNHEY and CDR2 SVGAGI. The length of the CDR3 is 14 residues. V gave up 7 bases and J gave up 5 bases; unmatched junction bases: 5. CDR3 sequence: CASIRLAGGETQYF. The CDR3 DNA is TGTGCCAGCATCAGGCTAGCGGGAGGGGAGACCCAGTACTTC.

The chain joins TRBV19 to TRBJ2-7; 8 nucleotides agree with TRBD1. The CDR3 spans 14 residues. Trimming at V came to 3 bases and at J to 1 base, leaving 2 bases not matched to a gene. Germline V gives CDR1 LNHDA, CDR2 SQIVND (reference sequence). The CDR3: CASSIGQGSYEQYF. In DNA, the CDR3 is TGTGCCAGTAGTATCGGACAGGGATCCTACGAGCAGTACTTC.

CDR3 DNA: TGCGCCAGCAGCCAAGATGTCGGCCGGGGGAATCAGCCCCAGCATTTT. Translation: CASSQDVGRGNQPQHF. This chain joins TRBV4-3 and TRBJ1-5; D is perhaps TRBD1 (5 bases). This CDR3 comprises 16 residues. The V gene's germline CDR1 is LGHNA and CDR2 YSLEER. V lost 0 bases and J lost 4, with 13 bases in between.

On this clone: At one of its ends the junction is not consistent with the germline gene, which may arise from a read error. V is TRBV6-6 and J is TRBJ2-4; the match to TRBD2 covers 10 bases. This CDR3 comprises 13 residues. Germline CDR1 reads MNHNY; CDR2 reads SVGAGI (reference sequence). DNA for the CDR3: TGTGCCAGCAGTTACTCTAGCGGGGGGTTTCTAGACTTC. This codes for CASSYSSGGFLDF.

CDR3 DNA: TGTGCCAGCAGCGAGAGACAGGGAGCGTTCACGAACTATGGCTACACCTTC. Protein sequence: CASSERQGAFTNYGYTF. The V and J genes are TRBV5-8 and TRBJ1-2; TRBD1 aligns across 7 bases. Per the germline V gene, CDR1 is SGHTS and CDR2 is YDEGEE. The V gene end was trimmed by 4 bases and the J gene end by 2 bases; junction bases not matched to a gene: 14. The CDR3 has 17 amino acids.

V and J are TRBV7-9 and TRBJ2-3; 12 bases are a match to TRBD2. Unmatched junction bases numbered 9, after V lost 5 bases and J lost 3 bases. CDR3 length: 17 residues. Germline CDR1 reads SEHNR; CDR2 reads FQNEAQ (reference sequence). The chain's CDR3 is CASSPYGLAGRTDTQYF. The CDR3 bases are TGTGCCAGCAGCCCCTATGGACTAGCGGGACGTACAGATACGCAGTATTTT.

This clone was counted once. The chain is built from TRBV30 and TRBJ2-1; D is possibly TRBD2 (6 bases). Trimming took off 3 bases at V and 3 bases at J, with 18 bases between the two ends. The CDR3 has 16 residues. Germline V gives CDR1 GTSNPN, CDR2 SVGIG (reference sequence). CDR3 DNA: TGTGCCTGGAGCCGCAGAGGAGCGGGCGTCTACAATGAGCAGTTCTTC. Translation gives CAWSRRGAGVYNEQFF.

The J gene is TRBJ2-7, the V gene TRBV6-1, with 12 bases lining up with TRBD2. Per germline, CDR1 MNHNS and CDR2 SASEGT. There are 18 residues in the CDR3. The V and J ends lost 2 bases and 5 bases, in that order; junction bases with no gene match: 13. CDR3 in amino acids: CASSELQQLAGGANEQYF. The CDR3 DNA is TGTGCCAGCAGTGAATTGCAACAACTAGCGGGAGGAGCTAACGAGCAGTACTTC.

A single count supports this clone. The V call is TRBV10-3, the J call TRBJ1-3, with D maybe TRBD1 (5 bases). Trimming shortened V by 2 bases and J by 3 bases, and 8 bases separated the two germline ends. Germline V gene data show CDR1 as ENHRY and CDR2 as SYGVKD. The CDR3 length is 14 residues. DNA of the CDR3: TGTGCCATCAGTGAGGGGGCGATTGGAAACACCATATATTTT. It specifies CAISEGAIGNTIYF.

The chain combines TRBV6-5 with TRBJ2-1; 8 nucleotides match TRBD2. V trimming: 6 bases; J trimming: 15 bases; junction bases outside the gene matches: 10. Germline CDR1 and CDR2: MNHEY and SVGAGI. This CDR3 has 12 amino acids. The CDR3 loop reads CASRSPGGGPFF. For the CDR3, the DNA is TGTGCCAGCAGGTCCCCCGGGGGGGGCCCGTTCTTC.

The CDR3 reads CASSIEPQPQHF. CDR3 sequence (DNA): TGTGCCAGCAGTATTGAGCCCCAGCCCCAGCATTTT. The gene calls are TRBV12-3 or TRBV12-4 and TRBJ1-5; D gene ambiguous. V was pared by 5 bases and J by 7 bases, with 9 bases between. The CDR3 loop spans 12 amino acids.